The next 5 T cell receptor beta chains were all read from a single sample in a study of T cells in Graves' hyperthyroidism and ophthalmopathy. There were TCR beta CDR3 regions amplified from RNA transcripts. A set of HTBI primers served as the primers for a first-round RT-PCR of the TCR CDR3. TCRdb redid the calling of the multiplex PCR reads with MiXCR, one entry per CDR3 protein. The sample contains fewer than 300,000 distinct CDR3 sequences, approximately 26% of which appear only once. Input material: blood. Receptors were obtained from a man aged 35 to 55 with Graves' hyperthyroidism that later progressed to Graves' ophthalmopathy.

This rearrangement joins TRBV6-1 to TRBJ2-7; maybe TRBD1 (7 bases). CDR3 length: 15 residues. From germline, CDR1 is MNHNS and CDR2 SASEGT. V lost 7 bases and J lost 4, with 20 bases in between. CDR3 in amino acids: CASTSGLRGVYEQYF. DNA for the CDR3: TGTGCCAGCACCTCGGGACTCAGGGGGGTTTACGAGCAGTACTTC.

This clonotype was counted at least ten times. The chain joins TRBV29-1 to TRBJ2-7; TRBD2 matches 11 bases. The CDR3 has 13 amino acids. Germline V gives CDR1 SQVTM, CDR2 ANQGSEA. The ends lost 6 bases at V and 6 bases at J; junction bases unmatched: 7. This CDR3 reads CSVAKLAGAEQYF. CDR3 nucleotides: TGCAGCGTGGCGAAACTAGCGGGAGCCGAGCAGTACTTC.

This clonotype has ten or more counts. This chain joins TRBV28 and TRBJ2-5; D might be TRBD2 (5 bases). Germline V gene lookup returns CDR1 MDHEN and CDR2 SYDVKM. With 8 bases removed from V and 4 bases from J, the gap between germline ends came to 17 bases. This CDR3 is built from 14 residues. In DNA form, the CDR3 reads TGTGCCAGCCAGGAGCTGGGAGTAACAGAGACCCAGTACTTC. Translated, it gives CASQELGVTETQYF.

The sample holds many counts of this clonotype. The chain employs TRBV10-3 and TRBJ1-1; 9 positions match TRBD1. CDR1 and CDR2 from the germline V gene are ENHRY and SYGVKD. CDR3 length: 15 amino acids. V shed 2 bases, J shed 4 bases, and the junction held 5 bases outside the gene matches. The CDR3 protein is CAISEPKDRGTEAFF. The CDR3 region has the DNA TGTGCCATCAGTGAGCCTAAGGACAGGGGCACTGAAGCTTTCTTT.

The table lists this clonotype with many counts. The chain is built from TRBV11-3 and TRBJ1-2, with D unclear. The CDR3 has 13 residues. Germline CDR1 SGHNT, CDR2 YENEEA. The V end was cut by 0 bases, the J end by 4 bases, with 6 bases between. The CDR3 protein is CASSLDPSYGYTF. CDR3 coding DNA: TGTGCCAGCAGCTTAGATCCCTCCTATGGCTACACCTTC.